These 19 T cell receptor beta chains were all obtained from the same sample, sequenced in a study of T cells in Graves' hyperthyroidism and ophthalmopathy. RNA transcripts gave rise to amplified TCR beta CDR3 regions. TCR CDR3 regions were first amplified by RT-PCR with HTBI primers. Each CDR3 protein is one row after TCRdb ran MiXCR on the multiplex PCR reads. The data show fewer than 300,000 distinct CDR3 sequences, around 15% seen once. Sequenced input: blood. The receptors here all came from a woman in her forties or fifties with Graves' hyperthyroidism that later progressed to Graves' ophthalmopathy.

This clonotype was recorded at least ten times. The chain uses TRBV12-5 and TRBJ2-1, with 10 bases that match TRBD1. Per germline, CDR1 LGHNT and CDR2 FRNRAP. The ends lost 0 bases at V and 4 bases at J; junction bases unmatched: 6. This CDR3 comprises 17 residues. DNA for the CDR3: TGTGCTAGTGGTTTGGTCTCGGACAGGGGGATTTACAATGAGCAGTTCTTC. Translation: CASGLVSDRGIYNEQFF. Together with reference TRBV12-5 and TRBJ2-1, the CDR3 gives the full variable domain: DARVTQTPRHKVTEMGQEVTMRCQPILGHNTVFWYRQTMMQGLELLAYFRNRAPLDDSGMPKDRFSAEMPDATLATLKIQPSEPRDSAVYFCASGLVSDRGIYNEQFFGPGTRLTVL.

This clonotype was seen more than once but under ten times. This may arise from a read error, as a much more abundant clone is one base away. CDR3 coding DNA: TGCGCCAGCAGCTTGGATCTACCACGGGAGACCCTGTACTTC. Its translation is CASSLDLPRETLYF. The chain carries TRBV5-1 and TRBJ2-5, with TRBD2 as a possible D gene (6 bases). This CDR3 is 14 amino acids long. Germline CDR1 reads SGHRS; CDR2 reads YFSETQ.

The chain recombines TRBV9 with TRBJ2-1, with D perhaps matching TRBD1 (5 bases). This CDR3 spans 15 amino acids. Germline-derived CDR1 and CDR2 are SGDLS and YYNGEE. The V end lost 0 bases, the J end lost 1 base, and 8 bases lay between the germline ends. The CDR3 spells CASSVEGASYNEQFF. The CDR3 bases are TGTGCCAGCAGCGTAGAAGGGGCGTCCTACAATGAGCAGTTCTTC.

In this sample, this clonotype turned up many times. This chain connects TRBV20-1 to TRBJ2-1; 11 bases are a match to TRBD2. The ends lost 6 bases at V and 2 bases at J; junction bases unmatched: 6. The CDR3 contains 15 residues. CDR1 and CDR2 (germline): DFQATT, SNEGSKA (reference sequence). CDR3 protein: CSAPGTSGPYNEQFF. CDR3 bases: TGCAGTGCCCCCGGGACTAGCGGTCCCTACAATGAGCAGTTCTTC.

This clonotype was detected many times. This CDR3 is CASSESGFDGYTF. Written as DNA, the CDR3 is TGTGCCAGCAGTGAATCAGGGTTCGATGGCTACACCTTC. V gene TRBV2 combines with J gene TRBJ1-2; possibly TRBD1 for D (5 bases). Germline assignment: CDR1 SNHLY and CDR2 FYNNEI. The germline V and J ends were trimmed by 2 bases and 6 bases, with 10 bases remaining between them. This CDR3 is 13 amino acids long. The full variable domain, completed using reference TRBV2 and TRBJ1-2, is EPEVTQTPSHQVTQMGQEVILRCVPISNHLYFYWYRQILGQKVEFLVSFYNNEISEKSEIFDDQFSVERPDGSNFTLKIRSTKLEDSAMYFCASSESGFDGYTFGSGTRLTVV.

This clonotype was seen ten or more times. V gene TRBV12-3 or TRBV12-4 combines with J gene TRBJ2-3, with unresolved D. The CDR3 sequence is 13 residues long. Deletions cut 5 bases from V and 6 bases from J, with 12 bases between. CDR3 nucleotide sequence: TGTGCCAGCAGTGAACAAGTGGCCGATACGCAGTATTTT. Translation gives CASSEQVADTQYF.

This clonotype appeared many times. V usage is TRBV2 and J usage is TRBJ2-5, with a tentative D call TRBD2 (6 bases). CDR3 length equals 17 residues. V shed 6 bases and J shed 3 bases, with 23 bases lying between them. The V gene's germline CDR1 is SNHLY and CDR2 FYNNEI. The CDR3 sequence: CASSLYLLALEEETQYF. Written as DNA, the CDR3 is TGTGCCAGCAGCCTTTACCTACTAGCTTTAGAAGAAGAGACCCAGTACTTC.

This clonotype was detected many times. The CDR3 coding sequence is TGTGCCAGCACCCTTCCCCTTCCGCAAGGGTCTAAAGGCTACACCTTC. This codes for CASTLPLPQGSKGYTF. V gene TRBV7-9 combines with J gene TRBJ1-2; D is ambiguous. V lost 7 bases and J lost 8, with 26 bases in between. Germline loops: CDR1 SEHNR, CDR2 FQNEAQ (reference sequence). CDR3 length: 16 residues. Based on the CDR3 plus reference TRBV7-9 and TRBJ1-2, the full variable domain is DTGVSQNPRHKITKRGQNVTFRCDPISEHNRLYWYRQTLGQGPEFLTYFQNEAQLEKSRLLSDRFSAERPKGSFSTLEIQRTEQGDSAMYLCASTLPLPQGSKGYTFGSGTRLTVV.

V usage is TRBV2 and J usage is TRBJ1-2; no clear D gene. Germline loops: CDR1 SNHLY, CDR2 FYNNEI. The length of the CDR3 is 14 residues. Trimming cost V 6 bases and J 4 bases, with 15 bases left between them. Here the CDR3 reads CASSVLGEFYGYTF. DNA for the CDR3: TGTGCCAGCAGCGTCCTTGGAGAATTCTATGGCTACACCTTC.

This clonotype was counted many times. The genes are TRBV30 and TRBJ2-7; 8 bases line up with TRBD2. J lost 3 bases, V lost 2 bases, and 9 bases had no gene match. CDR1 and CDR2 from the germline V gene are GTSNPN and SVGIG (reference sequence). The CDR3 length is 15 residues. DNA of the CDR3: TGTGCCTGGAGTACATCGCCGGGACTAGTCTACGAGCAGTACTTC. Its protein is CAWSTSPGLVYEQYF.

This clonotype was counted ten times or more. V is TRBV2 and J is TRBJ2-1, with TRBD2 as a possible D gene (5 bases). With 0 bases removed from V and 7 bases from J, the gap between germline ends came to 7 bases. Per germline, CDR1 SNHLY and CDR2 FYNNEI. This CDR3 is 13 amino acids long. As DNA, the CDR3 is TGTGCCAGCAGTGAAGCAGGGAGTAATGAGCAGTTCTTC. This gives the protein CASSEAGSNEQFF.

This clonotype occurred many times. The rearrangement links TRBV18 to TRBJ2-7; D is ambiguous. There are 12 residues in the CDR3. The germline gives CDR1 KGHSH, CDR2 LQKENI. Trimming left V 3 bases short and J 0 bases short, with 3 bases between. CDR3 DNA: TGTGCCAGCTCACCCAACTCCTACGAGCAGTACTTC. Encoded protein: CASSPNSYEQYF. The complete variable domain, with remaining parts taken from reference TRBV18 and TRBJ2-7, reads NAGVMQNPRHLVRRRGQEARLRCSPMKGHSHVYWYRQLPEEGLKFMVYLQKENIIDESGMPKERFSAEFPKEGPSILRIQQVVRGDSAAYFCASSPNSYEQYFGPGTRLTVT.

The CDR3 bases are TGTGCCAGCGATACCCCAGGGGCGAGCGTGGCTGGGGAGCAGTTCTTC. Amino acids: CASDTPGASVAGEQFF. The genes are TRBV19 and TRBJ2-1, with a weak D call TRBD1 (6 bases). The CDR3 consists of 16 residues. The V end was cut by 9 bases, the J end by 10 bases, with 28 bases between. Germline V gene data show CDR1 as LNHDA and CDR2 as SQIVND (reference sequence).

This clonotype was recorded many times. V gene TRBV7-6 combines with J gene TRBJ2-1, with 7 bases that match TRBD2. CDR1 and CDR2 from the germline V gene are SGHVS and FNYEAQ. Trimming removed 1 base from V and 7 bases from J; junction bases left unmatched: 7. The CDR3 extends over 15 amino acids. The CDR3 DNA sequence: TGTGCCAGCAGCTTAGTGGCGGGAGTGATGAATGAGCAGTTCTTC. As protein: CASSLVAGVMNEQFF. Supplemented by reference TRBV7-6 and TRBJ2-1, the full variable domain reads GAGVSQSPRYKVTKRGQDVALRCDPISGHVSLYWYRQALGQGPEFLTYFNYEAQQDKSGLPNDRFSAERPEGSISTLTIQRTEQRDSAMYRCASSLVAGVMNEQFFGPGTRLTVL.

Many counts were recorded for this clonotype. The chain recombines TRBV29-1 with TRBJ2-3, with 8 bases identical to TRBD2. Germline CDR1 reads SQVTM; CDR2 reads ANQGSEA. V shed 4 bases, J shed 2 bases, and the junction held 8 bases outside the gene matches. The CDR3 spans 15 residues. The chain's CDR3 is CSVVGREDPTDTQYF. The CDR3 bases are TGCAGCGTTGTTGGGCGGGAGGACCCCACAGATACGCAGTATTTT.

This clonotype was recorded many times. This rearrangement joins TRBV3-1 to TRBJ1-1; maybe TRBD1 (5 bases). Looked up from germline, CDR1 is LGHDT and CDR2 is YNNKEL (reference sequence). Trimming pared 0 bases from V and 13 bases from J, leaving 15 bases between. The CDR3 has 13 residues. Here the CDR3 reads CASSQDQGGESFF. In DNA form, the CDR3 reads TGTGCCAGCAGCCAAGATCAGGGTGGAGAGAGTTTCTTT.

This clonotype was recorded at least ten times. The chain combines TRBV30 with TRBJ2-2, with 10 bases identical to TRBD2. The V gene end was trimmed by 3 bases and the J gene end by 6 bases; junction bases not matched to a gene: 10. Germline CDR1 is GTSNPN and CDR2 is SVGIG (reference sequence). CDR3 length: 16 residues. CDR3 coding DNA: TGTGCCTGGAGCCCAACCAGCGGGAGGGCCCCCGGGGAGCTGTTTTTT. Its protein is CAWSPTSGRAPGELFF.

This clonotype was found many times. This chain uses TRBV6-1 with TRBJ1-1, with 7 bases fitting TRBD1. This CDR3 has 13 residues. With 6 bases clipped from V and 7 bases from J, the junction kept 8 bases outside the gene matches. Germline values: CDR1 MNHNS, CDR2 SASEGT. CDR3 DNA: TGTGCCAGCAGGGGCTCCCGGGACAGTGAAGCTTTCTTT. Its protein product is CASRGSRDSEAFF.

The chain is built from TRBV2 and TRBJ1-5; D gene uncertain. The CDR3 has 14 residues. Germline CDR1 reads SNHLY; CDR2 reads FYNNEI. Trimming took 6 bases from V and 0 from J, leaving 9 bases between them. DNA for the CDR3: TGTGCCAGCAGGCAGTCTTATAGCAATCAGCCCCAGCATTTT. Its translation: CASRQSYSNQPQHF.